What follows are 9 T cell receptor beta chains derived from one specimen sequenced in a study of memory CD8 T cells in hepatitis C reinfection. Indicated time point: peak reinfection, 3 to 8 weeks after reinfection detection. TCR sequencing was done directly ex vivo on sorted cells, without expansion in vitro. Assay used: immunoSEQ multiplex PCR; TCRdb lists only in-frame clones, some missing. The table has under 50,000 clones, approximately 90% seen once. Sequencing was carried out using naive CD8+ T cells sorted from blood. These TCRs come from a man younger than 35 with hepatitis C virus infection.

This clone was seen only once. The chain joins TRBV5-5 to TRBJ2-7, with a weak D call TRBD1 (5 bases). The germline gives CDR1 SGHKS, CDR2 YYEKEE (reference sequence). With 4 bases removed from V and 4 bases from J, the gap between germline ends came to 18 bases. The CDR3 spans 15 residues. The CDR3 DNA is TGTGCCAGCAGCGCGACCCAGGGTGAGAGTTACGAGCAGTACTTC. Translation: CASSATQGESYEQYF.

The gene calls are TRBV7-2 and TRBJ2-5; tentatively, D is TRBD2 (6 bases). This CDR3 is built from 14 residues. V was clipped by 11 bases and J by 4 bases, with 20 bases between them. Per the germline V gene, CDR1 is SGHTA and CDR2 is FQGNSA. The CDR3 here is CASSWGVSGETQYF. CDR3 in DNA: TGTGCCTCTTCGTGGGGGGTTTCGGGAGAGACCCAGTACTTC.

This chain connects TRBV5-4 to TRBJ2-3; D is unresolved. V dropped 4 bases and J dropped 6 bases, with 6 bases sitting between them. This CDR3 region has 11 residues. Germline assignment: CDR1 SGHNT and CDR2 YYREEE (reference sequence). The CDR3 nucleotides read TGTGCCAGCAGCCTCAGGGATACGCAGTATTTT. It encodes CASSLRDTQYF.

This chain connects TRBV4-1 to TRBJ1-1; D unresolved. The germline CDR1 and CDR2 sequences are MGHRA and YSYEKL. V lost 4 bases and J lost 8, with 14 bases in between. The CDR3 is 13 amino acids. DNA for the CDR3: TGCGCCAGCAGCCGGGAGGAAACGGCGGAAGCTTTCTTT. Residues: CASSREETAEAFF.

The chain links TRBV19 to TRBJ2-1; no firm D call. Deletions cut 3 bases from V and 8 bases from J, with 17 bases between. In germline, CDR1 is LNHDA, CDR2 SQIVND (reference sequence). There are 15 residues in the CDR3. The CDR3 protein is CASSMSGAGIDEQFF. CDR3 DNA sequence: TGTGCCAGTAGTATGTCGGGTGCCGGAATTGATGAGCAGTTCTTC. The full variable domain, its missing parts supplied by reference TRBV19 and TRBJ2-1, is DGGITQSPKYLFRKEGQNVTLSCEQNLNHDAMYWYRQDPGQGLRLIYYSQIVNDFQKGDIAEGYSVSREKKESFPLTVTSAQKNPTAFYLCASSMSGAGIDEQFFGPGTRLTVL.

The chain joins TRBV5-4 to TRBJ2-7, with D unclear. V was clipped by 0 bases and J by 1 base, with 8 bases between them. Germline assignment: CDR1 SGHNT and CDR2 YYREEE (reference sequence). This CDR3 has 14 residues. CDR3 protein: CASSLGADSYEQYF. The CDR3 nucleotides are TGTGCCAGCAGCTTGGGGGCAGATTCCTACGAGCAGTACTTC. Based on the CDR3 plus reference TRBV5-4 and TRBJ2-7, the full variable domain is ETGVTQSPTHLIKTRGQQVTLRCSSQSGHNTVSWYQQALGQGPQFIFQYYREEENGRGNFPPRFSGLQFPNYSSELNVNALELDDSALYLCASSLGADSYEQYFGPGTRLTVT.

The rearrangement links TRBV11-2 to TRBJ2-2; TRBD1 agrees at 9 bases. The CDR3 is 15 residues long. The V and J ends lost 4 bases and 2 bases, in that order; junction bases with no gene match: 2. Germline CDR1 and CDR2: SGHAT and FQNNGV. The CDR3 DNA follows: TGTGCCAGCAGCTCGGGACAGGGTAACACCGGGGAGCTGTTTTTT. Translated, it gives CASSSGQGNTGELFF.

The chain recombines TRBV25-1 with TRBJ1-5, with D tentatively TRBD1 (6 bases). Deletions cut 4 bases from V and 4 bases from J, with 8 bases between. This CDR3 region has 13 residues. Per the germline V gene, CDR1 is MGHDK and CDR2 is SYGVNS. Here the CDR3 reads CASSAQGNQPQHF. CDR3 sequence (DNA): TGTGCCAGCAGTGCGCAGGGGAATCAGCCCCAGCATTTT.

This chain links TRBV19 with TRBJ2-5; D is ambiguous. The closer fit of TRBJ2-7 to the DNA end suggests the J call may be wrong. CDR3 length equals 11 residues. Looked up from germline, CDR1 is LNHDA and CDR2 is SQIVND (reference sequence). The CDR3 DNA reads TGTGCCAGTAGTAGTGGGCTCGAGCAGTACTTC. It codes for CASSSGLEQYF.